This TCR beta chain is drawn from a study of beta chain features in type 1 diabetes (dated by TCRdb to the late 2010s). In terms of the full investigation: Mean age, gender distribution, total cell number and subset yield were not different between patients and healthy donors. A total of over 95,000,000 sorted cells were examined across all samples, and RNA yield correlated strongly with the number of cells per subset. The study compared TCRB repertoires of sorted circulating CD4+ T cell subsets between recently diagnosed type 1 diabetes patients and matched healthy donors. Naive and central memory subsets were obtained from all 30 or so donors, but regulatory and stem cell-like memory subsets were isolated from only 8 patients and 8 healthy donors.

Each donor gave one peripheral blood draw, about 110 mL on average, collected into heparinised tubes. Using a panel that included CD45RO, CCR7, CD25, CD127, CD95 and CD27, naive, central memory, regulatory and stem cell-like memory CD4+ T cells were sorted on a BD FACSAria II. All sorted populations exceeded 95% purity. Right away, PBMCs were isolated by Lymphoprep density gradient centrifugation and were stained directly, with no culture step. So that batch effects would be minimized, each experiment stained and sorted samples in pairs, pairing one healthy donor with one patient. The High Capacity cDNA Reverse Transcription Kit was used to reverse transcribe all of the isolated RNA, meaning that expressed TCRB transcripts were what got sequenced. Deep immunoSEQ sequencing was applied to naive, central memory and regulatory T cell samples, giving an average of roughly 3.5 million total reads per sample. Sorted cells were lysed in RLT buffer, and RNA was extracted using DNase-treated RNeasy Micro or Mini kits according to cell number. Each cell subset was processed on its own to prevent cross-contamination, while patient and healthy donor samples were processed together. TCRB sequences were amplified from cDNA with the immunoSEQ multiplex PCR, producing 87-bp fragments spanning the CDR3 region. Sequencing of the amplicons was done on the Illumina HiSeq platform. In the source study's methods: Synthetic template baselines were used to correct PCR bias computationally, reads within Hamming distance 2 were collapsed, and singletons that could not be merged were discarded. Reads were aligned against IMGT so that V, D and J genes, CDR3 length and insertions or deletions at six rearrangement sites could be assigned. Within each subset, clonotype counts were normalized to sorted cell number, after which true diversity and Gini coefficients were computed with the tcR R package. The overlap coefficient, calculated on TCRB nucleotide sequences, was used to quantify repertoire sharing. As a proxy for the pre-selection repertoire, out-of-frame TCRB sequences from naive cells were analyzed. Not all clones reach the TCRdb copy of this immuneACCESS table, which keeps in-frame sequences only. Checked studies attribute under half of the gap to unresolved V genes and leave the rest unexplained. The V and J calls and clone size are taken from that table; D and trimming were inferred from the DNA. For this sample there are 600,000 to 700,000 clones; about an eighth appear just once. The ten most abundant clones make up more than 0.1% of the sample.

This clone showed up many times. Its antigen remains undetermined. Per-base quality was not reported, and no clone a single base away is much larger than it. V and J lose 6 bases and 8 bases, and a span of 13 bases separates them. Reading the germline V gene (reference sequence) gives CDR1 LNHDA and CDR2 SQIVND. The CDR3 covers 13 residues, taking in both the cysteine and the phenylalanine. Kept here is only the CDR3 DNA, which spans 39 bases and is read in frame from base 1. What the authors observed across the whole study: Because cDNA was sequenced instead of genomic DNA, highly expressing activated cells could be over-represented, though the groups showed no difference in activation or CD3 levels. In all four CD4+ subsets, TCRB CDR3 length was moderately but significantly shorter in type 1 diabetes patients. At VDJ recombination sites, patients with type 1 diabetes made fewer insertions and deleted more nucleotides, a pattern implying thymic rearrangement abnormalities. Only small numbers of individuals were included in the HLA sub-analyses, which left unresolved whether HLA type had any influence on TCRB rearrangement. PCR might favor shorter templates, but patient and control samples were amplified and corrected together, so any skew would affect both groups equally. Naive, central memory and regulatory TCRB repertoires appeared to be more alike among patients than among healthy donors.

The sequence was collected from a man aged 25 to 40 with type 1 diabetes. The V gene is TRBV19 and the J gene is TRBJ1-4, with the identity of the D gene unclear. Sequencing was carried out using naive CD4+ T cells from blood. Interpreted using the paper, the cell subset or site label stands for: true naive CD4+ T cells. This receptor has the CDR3 CASSPVIEEKLFF. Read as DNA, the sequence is TGTGCCAGTAGCCCTGTGATAGAAGAAAAACTGTTTTTT.